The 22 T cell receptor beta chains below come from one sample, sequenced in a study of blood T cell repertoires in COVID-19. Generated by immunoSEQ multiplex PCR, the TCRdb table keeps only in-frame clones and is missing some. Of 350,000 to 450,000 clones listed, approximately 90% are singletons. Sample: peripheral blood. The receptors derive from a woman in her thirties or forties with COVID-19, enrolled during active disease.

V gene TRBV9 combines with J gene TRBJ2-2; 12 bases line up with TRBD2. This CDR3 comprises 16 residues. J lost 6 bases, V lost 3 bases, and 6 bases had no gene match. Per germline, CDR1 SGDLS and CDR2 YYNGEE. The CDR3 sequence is CASSGLAGVTPGELFF. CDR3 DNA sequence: TGTGCCAGCAGCGGACTAGCGGGAGTGACCCCCGGGGAGCTGTTTTTT.

This chain's CDR3 is CASSQDVDRGPPRNSPLHF. The CDR3 DNA follows: TGTGCCAGCAGCCAAGATGTCGACAGGGGGCCTCCTCGGAACTCACCCCTCCACTTT. The rearrangement joins TRBV4-2 to TRBJ1-6, with TRBD1 identical over 10 bases. CDR3 length: 19 residues. V was clipped by 0 bases and J by 10 bases; unmatched bases: 15. Germline V gene data show CDR1 as LGHNA and CDR2 as YNFKEQ.

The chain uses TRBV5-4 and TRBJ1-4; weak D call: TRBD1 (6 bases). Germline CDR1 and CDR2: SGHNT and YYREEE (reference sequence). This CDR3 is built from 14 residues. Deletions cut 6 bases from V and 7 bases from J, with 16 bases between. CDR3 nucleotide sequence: TGTGCCAGCACCCGAGGGGGGGCGGGTGAAAAACTGTTTTTT. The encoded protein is CASTRGGAGEKLFF.

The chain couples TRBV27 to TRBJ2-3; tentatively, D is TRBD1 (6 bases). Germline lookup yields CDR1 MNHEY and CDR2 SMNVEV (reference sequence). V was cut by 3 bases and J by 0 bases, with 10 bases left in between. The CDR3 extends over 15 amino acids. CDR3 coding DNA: TGTGCCAGCAGTTTCCGGACAGCTAGCACAGATACGCAGTATTTT. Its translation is CASSFRTASTDTQYF.

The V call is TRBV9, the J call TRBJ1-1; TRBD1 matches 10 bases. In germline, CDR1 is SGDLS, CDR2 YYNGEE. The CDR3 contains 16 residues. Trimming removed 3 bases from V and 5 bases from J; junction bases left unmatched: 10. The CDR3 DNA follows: TGTGCCAGCAGCGCCCAGGGACAGGGGATTATGACTGAAGCTTTCTTT. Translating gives CASSAQGQGIMTEAFF.

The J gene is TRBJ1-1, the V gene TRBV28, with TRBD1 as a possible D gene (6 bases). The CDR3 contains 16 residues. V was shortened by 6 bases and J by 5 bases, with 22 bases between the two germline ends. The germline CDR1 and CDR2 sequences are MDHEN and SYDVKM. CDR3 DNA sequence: TGTGCCAGCAGAAACCTTCGGGGGGCGGAGAGGACTGAAGCTTTCTTT. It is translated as CASRNLRGAERTEAFF.

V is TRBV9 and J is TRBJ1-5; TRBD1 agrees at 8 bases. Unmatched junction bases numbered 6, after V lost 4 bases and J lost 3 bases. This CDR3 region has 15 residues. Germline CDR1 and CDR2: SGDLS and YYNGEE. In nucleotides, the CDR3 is TGTGCCAGCAGCCTAAGGGGACAGGCCAATCAGCCCCAGCATTTT. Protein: CASSLRGQANQPQHF.

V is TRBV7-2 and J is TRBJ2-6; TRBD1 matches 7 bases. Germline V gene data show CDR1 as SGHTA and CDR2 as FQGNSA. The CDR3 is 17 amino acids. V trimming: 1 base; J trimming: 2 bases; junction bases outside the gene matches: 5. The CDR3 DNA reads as TGTGCCAGCAGCTTAGACAGGGGAGTGCCTGGGGCCAACGTCCTGACTTTC. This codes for CASSLDRGVPGANVLTF. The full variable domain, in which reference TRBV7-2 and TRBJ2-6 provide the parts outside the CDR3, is GAGVSQSPSNKVTEKGKDVELRCDPISGHTALYWYRQSLGQGLEFLIYFQGNSAPDKSGLPSDRFSAERTGGSVSTLTIQRTQQEDSAVYLCASSLDRGVPGANVLTFGAGSRLTVL.

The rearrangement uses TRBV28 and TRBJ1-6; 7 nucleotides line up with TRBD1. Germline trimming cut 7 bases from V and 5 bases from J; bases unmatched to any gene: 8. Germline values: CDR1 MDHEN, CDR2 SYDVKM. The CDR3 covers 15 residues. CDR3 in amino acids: CASKLDRANNSPLHF. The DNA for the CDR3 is TGTGCCAGCAAATTAGACAGGGCCAATAATTCACCCCTCCACTTT.

Here the CDR3 reads CASSEDRDEQYF. In nucleotides, the CDR3 is TGTGCCAGTAGTGAGGACAGGGACGAGCAGTACTTC. The J gene is TRBJ2-7, the V gene TRBV19; TRBD1 matches 8 bases. Looked up from germline, CDR1 is LNHDA and CDR2 is SQIVND (reference sequence). The length of the CDR3 is 12 residues. Trimming took 5 bases from V and 5 from J; bases not matched to a gene: 2.

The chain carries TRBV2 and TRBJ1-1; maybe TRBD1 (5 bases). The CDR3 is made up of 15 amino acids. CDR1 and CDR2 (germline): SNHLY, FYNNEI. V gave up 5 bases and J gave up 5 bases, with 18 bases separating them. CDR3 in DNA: TGTGCCAGCAGTTCAAGGGCCGACGGGGGTACTGAAGCTTTCTTT. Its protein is CASSSRADGGTEAFF.

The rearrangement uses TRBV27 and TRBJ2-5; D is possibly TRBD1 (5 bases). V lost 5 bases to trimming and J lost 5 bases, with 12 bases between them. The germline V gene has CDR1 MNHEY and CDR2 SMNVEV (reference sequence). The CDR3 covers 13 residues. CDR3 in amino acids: CASSRTYLETQYF. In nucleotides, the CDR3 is TGTGCCAGCAGTCGGACATACCTGGAGACCCAGTACTTC.

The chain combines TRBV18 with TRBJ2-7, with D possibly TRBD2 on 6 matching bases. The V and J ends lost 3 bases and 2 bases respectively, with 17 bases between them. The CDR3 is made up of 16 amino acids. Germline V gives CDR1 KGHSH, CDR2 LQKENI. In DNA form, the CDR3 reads TGTGCCAGCTCACCTTCTATCGGAGGGAACCCCTACGAGCAGTACTTC. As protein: CASSPSIGGNPYEQYF.

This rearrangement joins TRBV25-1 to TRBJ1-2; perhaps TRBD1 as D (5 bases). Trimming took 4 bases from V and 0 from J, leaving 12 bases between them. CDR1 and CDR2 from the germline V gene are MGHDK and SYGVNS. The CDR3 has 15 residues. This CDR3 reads CASSGRQPTNYGYTF. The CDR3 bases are TGTGCCAGCAGTGGTCGACAGCCAACTAACTATGGCTACACCTTC.

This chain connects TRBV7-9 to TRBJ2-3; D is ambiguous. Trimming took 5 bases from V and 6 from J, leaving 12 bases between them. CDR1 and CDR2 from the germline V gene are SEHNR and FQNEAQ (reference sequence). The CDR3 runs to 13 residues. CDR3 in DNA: TGTGCCAGCAGCCGACTGATATTGGATACGCAGTATTTT. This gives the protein CASSRLILDTQYF.

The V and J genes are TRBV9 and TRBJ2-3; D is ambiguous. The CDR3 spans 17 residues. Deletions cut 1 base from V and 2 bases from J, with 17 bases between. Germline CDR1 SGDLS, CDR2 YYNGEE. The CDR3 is CASSVFAGGRDTDTQYF. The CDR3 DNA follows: TGTGCCAGCAGCGTATTCGCAGGTGGGCGAGACACAGATACGCAGTATTTT. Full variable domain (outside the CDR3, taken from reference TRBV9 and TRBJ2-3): DSGVTQTPKHLITATGQRVTLRCSPRSGDLSVYWYQQSLDQGLQFLIQYYNGEERAKGNILERFSAQQFPDLHSELNLSSLELGDSALYFCASSVFAGGRDTDTQYFGPGTRLTVL.

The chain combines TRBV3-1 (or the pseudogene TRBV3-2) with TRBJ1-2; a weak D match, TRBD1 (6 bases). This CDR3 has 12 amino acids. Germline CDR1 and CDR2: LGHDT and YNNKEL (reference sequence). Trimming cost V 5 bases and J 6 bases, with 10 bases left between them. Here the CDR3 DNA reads TGTGCCAGCAGCGAGACAGGACATGGCTACACCTTC. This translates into CASSETGHGYTF.

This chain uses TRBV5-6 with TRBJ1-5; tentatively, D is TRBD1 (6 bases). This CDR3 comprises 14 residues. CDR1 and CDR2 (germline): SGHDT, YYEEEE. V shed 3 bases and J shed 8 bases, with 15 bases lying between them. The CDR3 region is CASSYYRAGEPQHF. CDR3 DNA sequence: TGTGCCAGCAGCTACTACAGGGCTGGGGAGCCCCAGCATTTT.

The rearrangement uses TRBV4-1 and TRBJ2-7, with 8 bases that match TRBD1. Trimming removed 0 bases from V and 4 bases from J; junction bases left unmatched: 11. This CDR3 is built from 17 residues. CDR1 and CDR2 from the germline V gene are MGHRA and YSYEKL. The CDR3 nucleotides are TGCGCCAGCAGCCAAGATCCTGAGACAGGGGCTGTTTACGAGCAGTACTTC. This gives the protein CASSQDPETGAVYEQYF.

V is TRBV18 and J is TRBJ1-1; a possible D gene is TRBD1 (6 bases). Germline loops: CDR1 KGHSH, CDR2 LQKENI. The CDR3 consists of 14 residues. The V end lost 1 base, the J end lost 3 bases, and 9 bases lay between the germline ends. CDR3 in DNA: TGTGCCAGCTCACCACGGGGGGGCGACACTGAAGCTTTCTTT. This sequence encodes CASSPRGGDTEAFF.

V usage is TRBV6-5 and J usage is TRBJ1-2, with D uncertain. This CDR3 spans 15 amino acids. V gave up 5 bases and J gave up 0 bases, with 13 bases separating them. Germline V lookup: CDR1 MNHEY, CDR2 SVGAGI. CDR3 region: CASSRGSKANYGYTF. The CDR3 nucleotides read TGTGCCAGCAGTCGCGGGTCAAAAGCTAACTATGGCTACACCTTC.

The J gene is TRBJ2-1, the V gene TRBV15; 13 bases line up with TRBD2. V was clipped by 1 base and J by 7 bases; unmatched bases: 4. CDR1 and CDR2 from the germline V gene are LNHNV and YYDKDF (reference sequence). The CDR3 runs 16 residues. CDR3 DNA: TGTGCCACCAGCAGAGCTCCGGGACTAGCGGGAAATGAGCAGTTCTTC. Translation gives CATSRAPGLAGNEQFF.